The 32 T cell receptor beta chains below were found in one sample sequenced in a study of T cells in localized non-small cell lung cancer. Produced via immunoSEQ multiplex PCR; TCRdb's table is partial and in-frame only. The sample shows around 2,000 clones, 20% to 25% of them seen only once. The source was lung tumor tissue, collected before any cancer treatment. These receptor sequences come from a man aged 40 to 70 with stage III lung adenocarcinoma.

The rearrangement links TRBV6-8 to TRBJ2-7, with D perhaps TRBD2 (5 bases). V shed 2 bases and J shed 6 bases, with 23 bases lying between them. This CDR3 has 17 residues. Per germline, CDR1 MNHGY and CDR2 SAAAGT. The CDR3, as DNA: TGTGCCAGCAGTTACCGCAACTCGGAGCGGAGAGGAGCCGAGCAGTACTTC. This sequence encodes CASSYRNSERRGAEQYF.

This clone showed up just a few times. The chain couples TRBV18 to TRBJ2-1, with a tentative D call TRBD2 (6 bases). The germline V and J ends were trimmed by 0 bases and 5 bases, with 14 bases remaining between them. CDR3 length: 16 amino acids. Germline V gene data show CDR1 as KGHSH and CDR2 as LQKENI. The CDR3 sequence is CASSPPTRNVNNEQFF. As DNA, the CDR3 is TGTGCCAGCTCACCACCGACTAGAAACGTGAACAATGAGCAGTTCTTC.

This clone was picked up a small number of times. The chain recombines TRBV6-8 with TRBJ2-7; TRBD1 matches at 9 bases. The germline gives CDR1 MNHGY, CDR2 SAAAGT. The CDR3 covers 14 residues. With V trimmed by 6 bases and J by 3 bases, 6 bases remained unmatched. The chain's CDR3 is CASRTGTGSYEQYF. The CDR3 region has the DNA TGTGCCAGCAGGACCGGGACAGGGAGCTACGAGCAGTACTTC.

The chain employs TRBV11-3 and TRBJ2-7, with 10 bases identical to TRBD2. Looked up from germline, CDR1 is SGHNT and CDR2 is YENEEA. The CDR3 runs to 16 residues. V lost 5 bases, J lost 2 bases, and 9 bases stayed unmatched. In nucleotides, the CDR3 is TGTGCCAGCAGCGCCCGCCCAGCGGGAGGGGCCTACGAGCAGTACTTC. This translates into CASSARPAGGAYEQYF.

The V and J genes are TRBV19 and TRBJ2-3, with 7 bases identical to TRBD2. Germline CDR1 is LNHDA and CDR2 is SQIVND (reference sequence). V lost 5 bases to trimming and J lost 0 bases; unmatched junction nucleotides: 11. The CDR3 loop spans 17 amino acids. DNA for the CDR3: TGTGCCAGTAGTTGGGGGGGGAGTGGATCTAGCACAGATACGCAGTATTTT. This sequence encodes CASSWGGSGSSTDTQYF.

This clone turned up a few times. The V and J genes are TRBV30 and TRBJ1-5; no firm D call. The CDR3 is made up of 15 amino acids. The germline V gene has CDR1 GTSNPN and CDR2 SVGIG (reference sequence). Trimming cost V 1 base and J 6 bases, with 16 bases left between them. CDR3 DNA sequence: TGTGCCTGGAGTGAAGGGCGCCTAGGAGGTCAGCCCCAGCATTTT. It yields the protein CAWSEGRLGGQPQHF.

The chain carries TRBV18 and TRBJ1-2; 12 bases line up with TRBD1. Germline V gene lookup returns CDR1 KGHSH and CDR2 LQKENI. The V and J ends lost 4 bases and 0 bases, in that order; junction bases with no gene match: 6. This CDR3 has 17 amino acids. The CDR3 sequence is CASSHRDRGQSNYGYTF. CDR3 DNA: TGTGCCAGCTCACACCGGGACAGGGGGCAATCTAACTATGGCTACACCTTC.

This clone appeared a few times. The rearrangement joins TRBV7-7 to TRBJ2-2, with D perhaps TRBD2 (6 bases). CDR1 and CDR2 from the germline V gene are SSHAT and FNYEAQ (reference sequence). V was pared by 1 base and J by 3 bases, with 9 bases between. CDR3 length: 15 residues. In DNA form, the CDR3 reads TGTGCCAGCAGCTTAGAGGTAGCGGACACCGGGGAGCTGTTTTTT. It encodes CASSLEVADTGELFF.

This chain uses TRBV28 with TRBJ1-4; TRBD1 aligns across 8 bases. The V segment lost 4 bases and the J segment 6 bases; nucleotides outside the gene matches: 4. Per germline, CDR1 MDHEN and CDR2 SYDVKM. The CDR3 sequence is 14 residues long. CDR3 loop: CASSSGQGYEKLFF. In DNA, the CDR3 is TGTGCCAGCAGTTCAGGACAGGGCTATGAAAAACTGTTTTTT.

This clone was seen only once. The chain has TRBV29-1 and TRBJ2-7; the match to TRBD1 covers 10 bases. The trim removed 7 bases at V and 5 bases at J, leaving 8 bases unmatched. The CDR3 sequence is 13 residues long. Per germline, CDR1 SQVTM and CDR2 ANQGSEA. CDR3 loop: CSAVDRGVNEQYF. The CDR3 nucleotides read TGCAGCGCCGTGGACAGGGGGGTCAACGAGCAGTACTTC.

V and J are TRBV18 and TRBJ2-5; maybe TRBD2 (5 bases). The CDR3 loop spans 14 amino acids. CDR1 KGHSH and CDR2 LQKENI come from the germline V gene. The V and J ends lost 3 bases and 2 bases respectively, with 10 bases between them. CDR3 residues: CASSPSGSQETQYF. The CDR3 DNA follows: TGTGCCAGCTCACCTTCTGGGAGTCAAGAGACCCAGTACTTC.

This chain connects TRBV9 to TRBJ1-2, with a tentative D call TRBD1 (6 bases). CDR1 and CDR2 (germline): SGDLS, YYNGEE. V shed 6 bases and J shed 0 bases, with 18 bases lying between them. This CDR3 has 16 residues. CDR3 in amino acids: CASTPAGSGANYGYTF. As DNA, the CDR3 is TGTGCCAGCACCCCGGCGGGTTCAGGGGCTAACTATGGCTACACCTTC.

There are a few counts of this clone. As DNA, the CDR3 is TGTGCCAGCAGCTTGTCGGCAGAAGACAGCCTACGTAAAAACATTCAGTACTTC. It translates to CASSLSAEDSLRKNIQYF. The chain carries TRBV11-3 and TRBJ2-4, with D maybe TRBD1 (5 bases). Trimming shortened V by 3 bases and J by 4 bases, and 22 bases separated the two germline ends. CDR1 and CDR2 from the germline V gene are SGHNT and YENEEA. The CDR3 runs to 18 residues. The full variable domain, rest sourced from reference TRBV11-3 and TRBJ2-4, is EAGVVQSPRYKIIEKKQPVAFWCNPISGHNTLYWYLQNLGQGPELLIRYENEEAVDDSQLPKDRFSAERLKGVDSTLKIQPAELGDSAVYLCASSLSAEDSLRKNIQYFGAGTRLSVL.

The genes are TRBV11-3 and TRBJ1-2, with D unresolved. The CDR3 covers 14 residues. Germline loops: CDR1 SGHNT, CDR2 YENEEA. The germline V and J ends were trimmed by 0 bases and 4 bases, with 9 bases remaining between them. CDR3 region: CASSLEAGLYGYTF. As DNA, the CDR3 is TGTGCCAGCAGCTTAGAGGCAGGCCTCTATGGCTACACCTTC.

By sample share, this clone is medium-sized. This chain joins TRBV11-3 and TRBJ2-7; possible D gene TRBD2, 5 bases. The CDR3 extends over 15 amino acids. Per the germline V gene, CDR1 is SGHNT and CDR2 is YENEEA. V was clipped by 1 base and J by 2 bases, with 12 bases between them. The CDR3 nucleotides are TGTGCCAGCAGCTTAGTAAATGTACTAGCCTACGAGCAGTACTTC. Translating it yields CASSLVNVLAYEQYF.

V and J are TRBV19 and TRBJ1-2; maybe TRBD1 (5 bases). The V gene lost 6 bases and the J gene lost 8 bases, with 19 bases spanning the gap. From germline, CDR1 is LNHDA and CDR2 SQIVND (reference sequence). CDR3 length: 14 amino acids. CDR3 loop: CASRTGTDPLGYTF. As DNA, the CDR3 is TGTGCCAGTAGGACCGGGACGGACCCTTTAGGCTACACCTTC.

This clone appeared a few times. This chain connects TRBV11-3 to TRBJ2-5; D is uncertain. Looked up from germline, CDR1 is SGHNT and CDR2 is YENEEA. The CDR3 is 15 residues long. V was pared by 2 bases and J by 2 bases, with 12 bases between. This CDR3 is CASSLTRAAQETQYF. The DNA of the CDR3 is TGTGCCAGCAGCTTAACCCGGGCAGCGCAAGAGACCCAGTACTTC.

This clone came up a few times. The CDR3 bases are TGTGCCAGCAGCCCCCGCCTAGGAAACACCATATATTTT. Protein product: CASSPRLGNTIYF. This chain uses TRBV9 with TRBJ1-3; D is unclear. Germline V gene lookup returns CDR1 SGDLS and CDR2 YYNGEE. The CDR3 covers 13 residues. Trimming took off 4 bases at V and 4 bases at J, with 9 bases between the two ends.

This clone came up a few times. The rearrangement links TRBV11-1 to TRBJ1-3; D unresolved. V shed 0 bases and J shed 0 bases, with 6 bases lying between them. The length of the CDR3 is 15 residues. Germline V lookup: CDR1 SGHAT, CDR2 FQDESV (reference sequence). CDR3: CASSLAGGSGNTIYF. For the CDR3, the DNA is TGTGCCAGCAGCTTAGCCGGCGGCTCTGGAAACACCATATATTTT.

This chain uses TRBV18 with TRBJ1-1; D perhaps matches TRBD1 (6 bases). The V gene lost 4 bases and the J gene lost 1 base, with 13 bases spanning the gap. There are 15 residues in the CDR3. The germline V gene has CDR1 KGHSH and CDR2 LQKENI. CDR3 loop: CASSLQGTQNTEAFF. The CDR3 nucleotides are TGTGCCAGCTCACTCCAGGGGACACAGAACACTGAAGCTTTCTTT. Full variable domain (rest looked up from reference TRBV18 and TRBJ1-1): NAGVMQNPRHLVRRRGQEARLRCSPMKGHSHVYWYRQLPEEGLKFMVYLQKENIIDESGMPKERFSAEFPKEGPSILRIQQVVRGDSAAYFCASSLQGTQNTEAFFGQGTRLTVV.

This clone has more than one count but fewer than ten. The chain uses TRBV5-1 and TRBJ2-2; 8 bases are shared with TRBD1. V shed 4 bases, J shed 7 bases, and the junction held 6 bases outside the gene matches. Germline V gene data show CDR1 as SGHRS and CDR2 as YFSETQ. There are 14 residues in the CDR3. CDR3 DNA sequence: TGCGCCAGCAGCCCGGGACAGGCTAACGGGGAGCTGTTTTTT. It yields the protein CASSPGQANGELFF.

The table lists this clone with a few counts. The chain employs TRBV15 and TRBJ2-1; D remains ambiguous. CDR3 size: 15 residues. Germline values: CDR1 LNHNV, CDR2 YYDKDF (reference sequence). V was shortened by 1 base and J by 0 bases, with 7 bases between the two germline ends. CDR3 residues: CATSRVAASYNEQFF. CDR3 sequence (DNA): TGTGCCACCAGCAGAGTGGCCGCCTCCTACAATGAGCAGTTCTTC.

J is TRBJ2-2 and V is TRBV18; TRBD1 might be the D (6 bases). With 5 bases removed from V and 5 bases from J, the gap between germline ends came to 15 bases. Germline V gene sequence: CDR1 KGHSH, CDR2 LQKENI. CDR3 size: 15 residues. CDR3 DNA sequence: TGTGCCAGCTCAGAGGACAGATTGAAAACCGGGGAGCTGTTTTTT. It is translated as CASSEDRLKTGELFF.

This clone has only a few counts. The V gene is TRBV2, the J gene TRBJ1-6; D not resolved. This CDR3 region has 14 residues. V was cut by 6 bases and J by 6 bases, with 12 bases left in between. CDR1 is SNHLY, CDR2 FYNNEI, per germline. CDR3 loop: CASSFGLPNSPLHF. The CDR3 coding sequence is TGTGCCAGCAGCTTTGGGCTTCCTAATTCACCCCTCCACTTT.

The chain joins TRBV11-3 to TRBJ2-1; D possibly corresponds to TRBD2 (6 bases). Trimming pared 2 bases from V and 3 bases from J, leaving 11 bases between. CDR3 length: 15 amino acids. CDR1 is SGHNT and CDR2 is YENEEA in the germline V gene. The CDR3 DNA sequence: TGTGCCAGCAGCTTATGGGGGAGGAACTACAATGAGCAGTTCTTC. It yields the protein CASSLWGRNYNEQFF.

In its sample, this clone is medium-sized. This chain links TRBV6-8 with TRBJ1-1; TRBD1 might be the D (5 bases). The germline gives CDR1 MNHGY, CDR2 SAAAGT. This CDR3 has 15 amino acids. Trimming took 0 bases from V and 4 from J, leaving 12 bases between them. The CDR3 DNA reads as TGTGCCAGCAGTTACTCTGGGGGAAGGGGCACTGAAGCTTTCTTT. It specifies CASSYSGGRGTEAFF.

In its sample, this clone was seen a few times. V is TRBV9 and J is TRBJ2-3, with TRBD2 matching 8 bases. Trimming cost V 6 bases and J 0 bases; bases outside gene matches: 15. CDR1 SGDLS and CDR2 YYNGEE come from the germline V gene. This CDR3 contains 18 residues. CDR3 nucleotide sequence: TGTGCCAGCATTCCCCCGTGGGGACTAGGGGGGAGCACAGATACGCAGTATTTT. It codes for CASIPPWGLGGSTDTQYF. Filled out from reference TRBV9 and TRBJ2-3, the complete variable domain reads DSGVTQTPKHLITATGQRVTLRCSPRSGDLSVYWYQQSLDQGLQFLIQYYNGEERAKGNILERFSAQQFPDLHSELNLSSLELGDSALYFCASIPPWGLGGSTDTQYFGPGTRLTVL.

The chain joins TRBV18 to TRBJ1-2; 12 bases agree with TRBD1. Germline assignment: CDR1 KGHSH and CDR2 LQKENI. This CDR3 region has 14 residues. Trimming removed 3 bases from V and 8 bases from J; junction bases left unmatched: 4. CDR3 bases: TGTGCCAGCTCACCCGGGACAGGGGGCGACGGCTACACCTTC. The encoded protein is CASSPGTGGDGYTF.

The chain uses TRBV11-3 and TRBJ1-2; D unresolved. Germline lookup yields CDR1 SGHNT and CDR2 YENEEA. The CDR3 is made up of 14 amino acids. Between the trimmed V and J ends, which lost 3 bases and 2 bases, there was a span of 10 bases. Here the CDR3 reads CASSLTGTNYGYTF. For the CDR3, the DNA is TGTGCCAGCAGCTTGACGGGTACAAACTATGGCTACACCTTC.

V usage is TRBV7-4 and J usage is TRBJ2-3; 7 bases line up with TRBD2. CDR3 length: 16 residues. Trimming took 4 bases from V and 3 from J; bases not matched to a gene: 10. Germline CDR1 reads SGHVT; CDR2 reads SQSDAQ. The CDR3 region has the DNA TGTGCCAGCAGCTCTCGACTAGCTAATGAAACAGATACGCAGTATTTT. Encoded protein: CASSSRLANETDTQYF.

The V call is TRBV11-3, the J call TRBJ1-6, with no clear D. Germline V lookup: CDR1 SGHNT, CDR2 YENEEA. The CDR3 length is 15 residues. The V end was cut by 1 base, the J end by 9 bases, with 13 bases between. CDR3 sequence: CASSLVLGPASPLHF. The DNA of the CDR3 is TGTGCCAGCAGCTTAGTTTTGGGTCCTGCTTCACCCCTCCACTTT.

Here the CDR3 reads CASSGGTGHAGYTF. The CDR3 coding sequence is TGTGCCAGCAGCGGGGGGACAGGGCATGCGGGCTACACCTTC. The rearrangement joins TRBV9 to TRBJ1-2; the match to TRBD1 covers 9 bases. Germline-derived CDR1 and CDR2 are SGDLS and YYNGEE. Trimming cost V 3 bases and J 8 bases; bases outside gene matches: 8. The CDR3 is 14 amino acids.